The present T cell receptor beta chain was sequenced within a study of blood T cell repertoires in COVID-19. V dropped 2 bases and J dropped 0 bases, with 20 bases sitting between them. In germline, CDR1 is MNHEY, CDR2 SVGEGT. CDR3 length: 19 residues. The repertoire was sequenced with immunoSEQ multiplex PCR; TCRdb's copy has only in-frame clones and lacks some. The table lists fewer than 90,000 clones, around 79% of them singletons. The sequenced material came from peripheral blood. This TCR derives from a middle-aged man with acute or convalescent COVID-19. The V gene is TRBV6-2 or TRBV6-3, the J gene TRBJ1-5; weak D call: TRBD1 (5 bases). The chain's CDR3 is CASSYAKISGLHSNQPQHF. CDR3 sequence (DNA): TGTGCCAGCAGTTACGCGAAGATCTCGGGACTCCATAGCAATCAGCCCCAGCATTTT.